This TCR beta chain was recovered during a study of control samples from healthy donors and cancer patients. Germline V gene lookup returns CDR1 MNHEY and CDR2 SVGEGT. V dropped 0 bases and J dropped 6; count of bases not matched to a gene: 8. The CDR3 extends over 17 amino acids. TCRdb keeps only in-frame clones here, not all; method: immunoSEQ multiplex PCR. In the table there are roughly 160,000 clones, about 94% of which are singletons. This clonotype was obtained from a man between 60 and 75 years old with colorectal cancer. The sequenced material came from PBMCs. The chain links TRBV6-2 or TRBV6-3 to TRBJ1-2, with 12 bases lining up with TRBD1. This CDR3 reads CASSYSRDRGLLDGYTF. As DNA, the CDR3 is TGTGCCAGCAGTTACTCCCGGGACAGGGGGCTTCTCGATGGCTACACCTTC.